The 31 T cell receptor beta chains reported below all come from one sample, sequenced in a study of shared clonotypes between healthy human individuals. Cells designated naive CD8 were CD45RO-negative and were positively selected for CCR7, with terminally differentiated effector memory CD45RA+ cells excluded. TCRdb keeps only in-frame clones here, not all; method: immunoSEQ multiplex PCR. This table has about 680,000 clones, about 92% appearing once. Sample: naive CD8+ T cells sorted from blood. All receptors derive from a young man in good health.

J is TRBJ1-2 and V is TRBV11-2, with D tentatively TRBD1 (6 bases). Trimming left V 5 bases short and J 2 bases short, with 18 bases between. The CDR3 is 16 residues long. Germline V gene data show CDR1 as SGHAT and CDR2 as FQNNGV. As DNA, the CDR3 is TGTGCCAGCAGCCCAGGGGAGAGAAAATTAAACTATGGCTACACCTTC. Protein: CASSPGERKLNYGYTF.

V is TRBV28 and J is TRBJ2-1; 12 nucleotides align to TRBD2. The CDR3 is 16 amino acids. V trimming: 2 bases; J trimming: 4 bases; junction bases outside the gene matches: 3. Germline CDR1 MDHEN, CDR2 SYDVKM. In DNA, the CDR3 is TGTGCCAGCAGTTTACTTGGACTAGCGGGATACAATGAGCAGTTCTTC. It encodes CASSLLGLAGYNEQFF. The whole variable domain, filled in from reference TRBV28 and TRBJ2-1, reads DVKVTQSSRYLVKRTGEKVFLECVQDMDHENMFWYRQDPGLGLRLIYFSYDVKMKEKGDIPEGYSVSREKKERFSLILESASTNQTSMYLCASSLLGLAGYNEQFFGPGTRLTVL.

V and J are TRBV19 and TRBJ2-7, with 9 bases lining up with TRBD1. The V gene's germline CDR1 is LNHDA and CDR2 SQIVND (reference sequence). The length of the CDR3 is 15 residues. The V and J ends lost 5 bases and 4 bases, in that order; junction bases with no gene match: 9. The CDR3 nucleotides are TGTGCCAGTAGTGGACGGGGACAGGGCTGGTACGAGCAGTACTTC. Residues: CASSGRGQGWYEQYF. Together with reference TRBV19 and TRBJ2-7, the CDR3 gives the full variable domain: DGGITQSPKYLFRKEGQNVTLSCEQNLNHDAMYWYRQDPGQGLRLIYYSQIVNDFQKGDIAEGYSVSREKKESFPLTVTSAQKNPTAFYLCASSGRGQGWYEQYFGPGTRLTVT.

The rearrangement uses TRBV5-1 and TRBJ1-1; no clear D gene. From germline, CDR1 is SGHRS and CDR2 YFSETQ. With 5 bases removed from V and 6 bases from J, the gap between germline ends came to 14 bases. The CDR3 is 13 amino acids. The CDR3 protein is CASRLATGAEAFF. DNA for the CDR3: TGCGCCAGCAGACTCGCTACCGGCGCTGAAGCTTTCTTT.

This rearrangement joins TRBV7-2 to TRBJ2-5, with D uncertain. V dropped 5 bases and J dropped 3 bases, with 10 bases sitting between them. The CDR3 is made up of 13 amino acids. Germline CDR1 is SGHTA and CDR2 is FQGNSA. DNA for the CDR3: TGTGCCAGCAGCGCAACAGTAGAAGAGACCCAGTACTTC. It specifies CASSATVEETQYF.

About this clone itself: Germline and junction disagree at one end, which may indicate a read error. For the CDR3, the DNA is TGTGCCAGCAGCCCCCGGGAGGAATTAGCTAGCTACGAGCATTTTTTC. Translation: CASSPREELASYEHFF. The chain has TRBV27 and TRBJ2-7, with 7 nucleotides matching TRBD2. Germline assignment: CDR1 MNHEY and CDR2 SMNVEV (reference sequence). The CDR3 covers 16 residues.

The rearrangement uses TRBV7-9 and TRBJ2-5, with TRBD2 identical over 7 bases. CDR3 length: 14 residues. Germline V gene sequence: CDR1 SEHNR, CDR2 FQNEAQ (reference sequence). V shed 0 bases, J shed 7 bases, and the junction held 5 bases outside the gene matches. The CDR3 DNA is TGTGCCAGCAGCTTAGCGCGGGAGCCAAGGACCCAGTACTTC. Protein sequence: CASSLAREPRTQYF. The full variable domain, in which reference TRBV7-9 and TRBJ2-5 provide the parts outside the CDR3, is DTGVSQNPRHKITKRGQNVTFRCDPISEHNRLYWYRQTLGQGPEFLTYFQNEAQLEKSRLLSDRFSAERPKGSFSTLEIQRTEQGDSAMYLCASSLAREPRTQYFGPGTRLLVL.

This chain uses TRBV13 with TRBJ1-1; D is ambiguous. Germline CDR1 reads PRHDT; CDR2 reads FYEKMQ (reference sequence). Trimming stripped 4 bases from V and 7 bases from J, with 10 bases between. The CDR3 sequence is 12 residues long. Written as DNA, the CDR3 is TGTGCCAGCAGCTCCGCGGGAAATGAAGCTTTCTTT. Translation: CASSSAGNEAFF. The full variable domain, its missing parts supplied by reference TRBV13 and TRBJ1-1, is AAGVIQSPRHLIKEKRETATLKCYPIPRHDTVYWYQQGPGQDPQFLISFYEKMQSDKGSIPDRFSAQQFSDYHSELNMSSLELGDSALYFCASSSAGNEAFFGQGTRLTVV.

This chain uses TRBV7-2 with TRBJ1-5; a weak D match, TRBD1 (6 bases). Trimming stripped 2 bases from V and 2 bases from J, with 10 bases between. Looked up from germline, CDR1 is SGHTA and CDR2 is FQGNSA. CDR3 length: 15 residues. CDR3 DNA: TGTGCCAGCAGCTTAAACAGGGTTGGCAATCAGCCCCAGCATTTT. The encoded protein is CASSLNRVGNQPQHF. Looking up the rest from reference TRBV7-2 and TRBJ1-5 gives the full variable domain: GAGVSQSPSNKVTEKGKDVELRCDPISGHTALYWYRQSLGQGLEFLIYFQGNSAPDKSGLPSDRFSAERTGGSVSTLTIQRTQQEDSAVYLCASSLNRVGNQPQHFGDGTRLSIL.

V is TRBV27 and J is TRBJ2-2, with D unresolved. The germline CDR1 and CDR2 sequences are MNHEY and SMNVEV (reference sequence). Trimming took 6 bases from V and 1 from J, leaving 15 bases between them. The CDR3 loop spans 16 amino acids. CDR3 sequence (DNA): TGTGCCAGCAGCAGCAACCTCGCCCTGAACACCGGGGAGCTGTTTTTT. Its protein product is CASSSNLALNTGELFF.

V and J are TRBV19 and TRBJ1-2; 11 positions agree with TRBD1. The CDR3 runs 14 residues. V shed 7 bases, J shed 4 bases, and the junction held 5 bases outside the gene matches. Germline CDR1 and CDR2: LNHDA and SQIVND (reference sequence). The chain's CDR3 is CASTAGTGGYGYTF. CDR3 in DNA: TGTGCCAGTACCGCCGGGACAGGGGGCTATGGCTACACCTTC.

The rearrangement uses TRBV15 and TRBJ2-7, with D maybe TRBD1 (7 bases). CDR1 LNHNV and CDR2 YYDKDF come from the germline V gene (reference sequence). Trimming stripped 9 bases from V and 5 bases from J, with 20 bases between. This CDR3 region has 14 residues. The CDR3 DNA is TGTGCCACGGATCAGGGGGGCCGTCTGGACGAGCAGTACTTC. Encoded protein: CATDQGGRLDEQYF. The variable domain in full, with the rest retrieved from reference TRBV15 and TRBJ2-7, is DAMVIQNPRYQVTQFGKPVTLSCSQTLNHNVMYWYQQKSSQAPKLLFHYYDKDFNNEADTPDNFQSRRPNTSFCFLDIRSPGLGDTAMYLCATDQGGRLDEQYFGPGTRLTVT.

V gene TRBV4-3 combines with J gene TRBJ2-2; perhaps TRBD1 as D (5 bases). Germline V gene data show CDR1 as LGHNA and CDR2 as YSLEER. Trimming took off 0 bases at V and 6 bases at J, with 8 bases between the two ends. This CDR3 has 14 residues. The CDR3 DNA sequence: TGCGCCAGCAGCCAAGACAGGGTCGCCGGGGAGCTGTTTTTT. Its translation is CASSQDRVAGELFF.

The CDR3 nucleotides read TGTGCCAGCAGTTTACGACAGGACGGGGAGCAGTACTTC. This gives the protein CASSLRQDGEQYF. The chain links TRBV27 to TRBJ2-7; TRBD1 is a possible D gene (6 bases). V was clipped by 2 bases and J by 7 bases, with 12 bases between them. The CDR3 is 13 residues long. Germline V lookup: CDR1 MNHEY, CDR2 SMNVEV (reference sequence).

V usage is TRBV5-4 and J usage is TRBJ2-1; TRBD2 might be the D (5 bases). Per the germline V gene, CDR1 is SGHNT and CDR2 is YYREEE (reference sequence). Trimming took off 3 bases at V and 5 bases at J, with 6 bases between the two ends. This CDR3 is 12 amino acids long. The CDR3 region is CASSWTDNEQFF. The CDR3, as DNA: TGTGCCAGCAGCTGGACTGACAATGAGCAGTTCTTC.

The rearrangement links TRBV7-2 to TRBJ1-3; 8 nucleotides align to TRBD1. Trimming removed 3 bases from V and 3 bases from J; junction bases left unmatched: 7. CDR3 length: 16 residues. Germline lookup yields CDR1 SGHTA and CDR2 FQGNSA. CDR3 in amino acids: CASSFSVTGVGNTIYF. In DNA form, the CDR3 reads TGTGCCAGCAGCTTTTCTGTGACAGGGGTTGGAAACACCATATATTTT.

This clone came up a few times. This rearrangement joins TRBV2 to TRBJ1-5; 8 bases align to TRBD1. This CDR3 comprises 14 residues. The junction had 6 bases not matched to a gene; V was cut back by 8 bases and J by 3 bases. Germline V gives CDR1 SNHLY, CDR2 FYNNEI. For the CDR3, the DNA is TGTGCCAGCGGGTGGACAGGGTACAATCAGCCCCAGCATTTT. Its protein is CASGWTGYNQPQHF.

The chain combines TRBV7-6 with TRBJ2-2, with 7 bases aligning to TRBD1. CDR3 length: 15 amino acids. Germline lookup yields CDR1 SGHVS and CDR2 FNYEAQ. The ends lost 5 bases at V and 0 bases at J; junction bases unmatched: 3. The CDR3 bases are TGTGCCAGCAGCCAGGGGACAGCGAACACCGGGGAGCTGTTTTTT. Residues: CASSQGTANTGELFF.

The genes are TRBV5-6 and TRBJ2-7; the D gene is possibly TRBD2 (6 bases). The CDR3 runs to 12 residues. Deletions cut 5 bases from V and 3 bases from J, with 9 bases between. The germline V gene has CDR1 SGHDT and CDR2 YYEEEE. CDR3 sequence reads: CASSYSGYEQYF. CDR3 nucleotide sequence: TGTGCCAGCAGTTATAGCGGCTACGAGCAGTACTTC.

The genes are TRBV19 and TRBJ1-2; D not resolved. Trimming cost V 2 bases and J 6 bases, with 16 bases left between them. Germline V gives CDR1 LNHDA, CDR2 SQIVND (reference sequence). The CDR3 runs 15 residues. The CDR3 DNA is TGTGCCAGTAGTATATATATCGGAGGCGGGGATGGCTACACCTTC. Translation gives CASSIYIGGGDGYTF.

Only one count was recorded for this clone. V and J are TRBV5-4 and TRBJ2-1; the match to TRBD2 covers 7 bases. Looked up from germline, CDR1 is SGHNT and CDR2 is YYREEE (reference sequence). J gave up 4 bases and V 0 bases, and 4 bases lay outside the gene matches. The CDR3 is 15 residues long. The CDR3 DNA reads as TGTGCCAGCAGCTTGGTAAGCGGGATATACAATGAGCAGTTCTTC. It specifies CASSLVSGIYNEQFF.

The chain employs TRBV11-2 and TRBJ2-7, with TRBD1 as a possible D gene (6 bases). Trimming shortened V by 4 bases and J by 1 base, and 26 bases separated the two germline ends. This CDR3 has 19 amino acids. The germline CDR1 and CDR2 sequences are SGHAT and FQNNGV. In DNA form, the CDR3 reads TGTGCCAGCAGCTCCCCTTATGGGTACCGGGACATTACGTCCTACGAGCAGTACTTC. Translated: CASSSPYGYRDITSYEQYF.

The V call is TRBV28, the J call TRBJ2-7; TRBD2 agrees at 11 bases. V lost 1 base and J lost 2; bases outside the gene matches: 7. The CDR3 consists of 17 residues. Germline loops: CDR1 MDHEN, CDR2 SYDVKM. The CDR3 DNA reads TGTGCCAGCAGTTTATCTTTTACTAGCGGGGGTACCTACGAGCAGTACTTC. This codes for CASSLSFTSGGTYEQYF.

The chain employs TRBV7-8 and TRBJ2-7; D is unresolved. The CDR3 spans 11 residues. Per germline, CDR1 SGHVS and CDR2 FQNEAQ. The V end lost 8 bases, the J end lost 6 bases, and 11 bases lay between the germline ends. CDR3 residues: CASERTGEQYF. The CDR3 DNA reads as TGTGCCAGCGAAAGGACGGGCGAGCAGTACTTC.

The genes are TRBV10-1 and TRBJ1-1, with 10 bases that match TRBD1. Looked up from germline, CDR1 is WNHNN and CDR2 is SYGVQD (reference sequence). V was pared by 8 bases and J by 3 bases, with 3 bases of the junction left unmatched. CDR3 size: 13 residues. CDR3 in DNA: TGCGCCAGCCGACAGGGGGCTTACACTGAAGCTTTCTTT. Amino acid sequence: CASRQGAYTEAFF.

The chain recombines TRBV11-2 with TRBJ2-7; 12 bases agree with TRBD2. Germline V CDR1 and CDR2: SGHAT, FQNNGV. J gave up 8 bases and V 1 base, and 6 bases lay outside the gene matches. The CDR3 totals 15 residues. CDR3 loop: CASSLGTSGKAQQYF. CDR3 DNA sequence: TGTGCCAGCAGCTTAGGGACTAGCGGGAAAGCTCAGCAGTACTTC. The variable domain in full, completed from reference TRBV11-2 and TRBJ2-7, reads EAGVAQSPRYKIIEKRQSVAFWCNPISGHATLYWYQQILGQGPKLLIQFQNNGVVDDSQLPKDRFSAERLKGVDSTLKIQPAKLEDSAVYLCASSLGTSGKAQQYFGPGTRLTVT.

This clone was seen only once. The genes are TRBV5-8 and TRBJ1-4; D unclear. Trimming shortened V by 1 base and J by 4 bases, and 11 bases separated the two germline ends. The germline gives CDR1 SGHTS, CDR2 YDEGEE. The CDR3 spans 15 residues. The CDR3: CASSLHLGYNEKLFF. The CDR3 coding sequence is TGTGCCAGCAGCTTGCATCTGGGGTATAATGAAAAACTGTTTTTT. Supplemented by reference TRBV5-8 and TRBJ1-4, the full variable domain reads EAGVTQSPTHLIKTRGQQATLRCSPISGHTSVYWYQQALGLGLQFLLWYDEGEERNRGNFPPRFSGRQFPNYSSELNVNALELEDSALYLCASSLHLGYNEKLFFGSGTQLSVL.

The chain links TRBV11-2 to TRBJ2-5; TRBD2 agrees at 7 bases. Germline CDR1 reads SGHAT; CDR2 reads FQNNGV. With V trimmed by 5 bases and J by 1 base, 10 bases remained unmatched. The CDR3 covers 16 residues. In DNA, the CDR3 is TGTGCCAGCAGCCCCCATGAGCGGGGCTCCCAAGAGACCCAGTACTTC. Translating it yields CASSPHERGSQETQYF.

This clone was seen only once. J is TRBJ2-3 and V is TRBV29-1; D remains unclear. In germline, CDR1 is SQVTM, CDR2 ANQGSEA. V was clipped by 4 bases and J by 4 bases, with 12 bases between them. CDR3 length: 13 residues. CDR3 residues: CSVVLIAADTQYF. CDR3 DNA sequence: TGCAGCGTTGTTTTAATAGCCGCAGATACGCAGTATTTT.

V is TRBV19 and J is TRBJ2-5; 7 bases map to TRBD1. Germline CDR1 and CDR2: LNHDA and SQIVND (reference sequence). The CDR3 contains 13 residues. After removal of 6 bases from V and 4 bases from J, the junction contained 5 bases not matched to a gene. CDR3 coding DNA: TGTGCCAGTAGCGACAGGGTACGAGAGACCCAGTACTTC. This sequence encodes CASSDRVRETQYF. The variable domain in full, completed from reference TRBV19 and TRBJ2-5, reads DGGITQSPKYLFRKEGQNVTLSCEQNLNHDAMYWYRQDPGQGLRLIYYSQIVNDFQKGDIAEGYSVSREKKESFPLTVTSAQKNPTAFYLCASSDRVRETQYFGPGTRLLVL.

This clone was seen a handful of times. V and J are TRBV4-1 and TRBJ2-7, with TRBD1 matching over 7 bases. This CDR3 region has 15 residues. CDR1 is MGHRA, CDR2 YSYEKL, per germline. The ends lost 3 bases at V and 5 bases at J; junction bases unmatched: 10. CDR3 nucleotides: TGCGCCAGCAGCCAGGTGACAGGGAGCGCAGACGAGCAGTACTTC. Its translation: CASSQVTGSADEQYF.